These 9 T cell receptor beta chains were all obtained from the same sample, sequenced in a study of CD4 T cells in relation to SARS-CoV-2 and coronaviruses. Profiling relied on immunoSEQ multiplex PCR, and the TCRdb table lists in-frame clones only, not all of them. The sample contains 25,000 or so clones, 75% to 85% of which appear only once. No antigen has been assigned to these receptors. Before the COVID-19 pandemic, during about 2011-2019, CD4+ T cells were taken from unexposed donors. CD4+ T cells were isolated from the cells after less than 13 days of culture. Sequences were obtained from CD4+ T cells from PBMCs, cultured in vitro. Receptors were obtained from a human donor in good health.

V is TRBV6-6 and J is TRBJ2-2; TRBD2 aligns across 8 bases. V lost 4 bases, J lost 5 bases, and 9 bases stayed unmatched. Germline CDR1 and CDR2: MNHNY and SVGAGI (reference sequence). The CDR3 is 16 amino acids. CDR3 amino acids: CASSFSGRGGTGELFF. In DNA form, the CDR3 reads TGTGCCAGCAGTTTCTCCGGGAGGGGTGGTACCGGGGAGCTGTTTTTT.

The V gene is TRBV5-1, the J gene TRBJ1-4; D unclear. The CDR3 spans 15 residues. Germline V gene sequence: CDR1 SGHRS, CDR2 YFSETQ. Deletions cut 3 bases from V and 12 bases from J, with 21 bases between. Here the CDR3 reads CASSSRRAPGEELFF. The DNA of the CDR3 is TGCGCCAGCAGCTCCCGGCGGGCCCCCGGAGAGGAACTGTTTTTT.

The rearrangement links TRBV28 to TRBJ1-1; TRBD1 agrees at 7 bases. The CDR3 loop spans 16 amino acids. Unmatched junction bases numbered 9, after V lost 4 bases and J lost 1 base. Germline V gives CDR1 MDHEN, CDR2 SYDVKM. The CDR3 region has the DNA TGTGCCAGCAGTTATTGGACCGGGACAGAGAACACTGAAGCTTTCTTT. This sequence encodes CASSYWTGTENTEAFF.

The chain links TRBV21-1 to TRBJ1-3. TRBV21-1 is a documented pseudogene. The CDR3 runs to 16 residues. The CDR3 reads CASSKVGGVSGNTIYF. The CDR3 nucleotides read TGTGCCAGCAGCAAAGTGGGGGGGGTCTCTGGAAACACCATATATTTT.

V is TRBV24-1 and J is TRBJ1-1; 8 nucleotides match TRBD1. This CDR3 has 12 residues. After removal of 4 bases from V and 8 bases from J, the junction contained 2 bases not matched to a gene. CDR1 and CDR2 (germline): KGHDR, SFDVKD. CDR3 residues: CATSDRDREAFF. CDR3 DNA: TGTGCCACCAGTGACCGGGACAGGGAAGCTTTCTTT.

This chain's CDR3 is CASSVDQEPTRDEQFF. CDR3 nucleotide sequence: TGTGCCAGCAGCGTAGATCAGGAACCGACAAGGGATGAGCAGTTCTTC. The rearrangement uses TRBV9 and TRBJ2-1; unclear D gene. Germline CDR1 reads SGDLS; CDR2 reads YYNGEE. V lost 0 bases to trimming and J lost 8 bases, with 18 bases between them. CDR3 length: 16 amino acids.

V usage is TRBV5-8 and J usage is TRBJ2-7; D remains unclear. In germline, CDR1 is SGHTS, CDR2 YDEGEE. CDR3 length: 11 amino acids. V was clipped by 4 bases and J by 3 bases, with 5 bases between them. The CDR3 loop is CASSAYYEQYF. CDR3 nucleotide sequence: TGTGCCAGCAGCGCTTACTACGAGCAGTACTTC.

The J gene is TRBJ2-7, the V gene TRBV19; D might be TRBD2 (6 bases). There are 14 residues in the CDR3. CDR1 and CDR2 from the germline V gene are LNHDA and SQIVND (reference sequence). V was cut by 5 bases and J by 0 bases, with 11 bases left in between. This chain's CDR3 is CASSEPSVSYEQYF. The CDR3, as DNA: TGTGCCAGTAGTGAACCTAGCGTCTCCTACGAGCAGTACTTC.

The V gene is TRBV10-3, the J gene TRBJ2-1; 16 nucleotides match TRBD2. Germline assignment: CDR1 ENHRY and CDR2 SYGVKD. The trim removed 10 bases at V and 7 bases at J, leaving 7 bases unmatched. The CDR3 is made up of 15 amino acids. The CDR3 DNA is TGTGCCAGCGGGACTAGCGGGAGGGGAAAAAATGAGCAGTTCTTC. It encodes CASGTSGRGKNEQFF.